What follows are 19 T cell receptor beta chains derived from one specimen sequenced in a study of PD-L1 blockade in urothelial cancer. The method was immunoSEQ multiplex PCR; TCRdb's version includes in-frame clones alone and lacks a portion of them. The data contain tens of thousands of clones, approximately 89% of them singletons. The time point here: peripheral blood 6 weeks after treatment start. This specimen consisted of PBMCs, obtained around atezolizumab (anti-PD-L1) treatment. The receptors here all came from a woman over 75 with urothelial cancer.

To note about this clone: Other nucleotide sequences from this sample produce the same CDR3. J is TRBJ2-7 and V is TRBV29-1, with D perhaps TRBD1 (6 bases). Germline loops: CDR1 SQVTM, CDR2 ANQGSEA. Trimming removed 4 bases from V and 7 bases from J, with 11 bases in between. The CDR3 sequence is 11 residues long. DNA of the CDR3: TGCAGCGTTGGCCAAGGGGGAGAGCAGTACTTC. Its protein product is CSVGQGGEQYF.

This chain uses TRBV30 with TRBJ1-1; a weak D match, TRBD1 (5 bases). CDR1 and CDR2 from the germline V gene are GTSNPN and SVGIG (reference sequence). V was cut by 0 bases and J by 1 base, with 9 bases left in between. The CDR3 totals 14 residues. The CDR3 region is CAWSVHGGNTEAFF. CDR3 DNA sequence: TGTGCCTGGAGTGTACACGGGGGGAACACTGAAGCTTTCTTT.

The rearrangement links TRBV30 to TRBJ1-1, with D tentatively TRBD1 (5 bases). Germline loops: CDR1 GTSNPN, CDR2 SVGIG (reference sequence). V was trimmed by 0 bases and J by 0 bases, leaving 17 bases between them. The CDR3 is made up of 17 amino acids. The CDR3 loop reads CAWSVRGGRGMNTEAFF. The CDR3 DNA is TGTGCCTGGAGTGTAAGGGGCGGTCGGGGGATGAACACTGAAGCTTTCTTT.

The chain couples TRBV7-2 to TRBJ2-7, with D possibly TRBD2 on 5 matching bases. Germline V gives CDR1 SGHTA, CDR2 FQGNSA. This CDR3 is 14 amino acids long. Between the trimmed V and J ends, which lost 5 bases and 2 bases, there was a span of 13 bases. CDR3 sequence: CASSPRDPPYEQYF. The DNA for the CDR3 is TGTGCCAGCAGCCCCCGGGATCCACCCTACGAGCAGTACTTC.

The J gene is TRBJ2-3, the V gene TRBV13, with unresolved D. There are 15 residues in the CDR3. Trimming stripped 2 bases from V and 0 bases from J, with 9 bases between. CDR1 is PRHDT, CDR2 FYEKMQ, per germline (reference sequence). CDR3 sequence: CASSLITVSTDTQYF. The CDR3, as DNA: TGTGCCAGCAGCTTAATTACAGTGAGCACAGATACGCAGTATTTT.

The J gene is TRBJ1-2, the V gene TRBV7-8; the D is unclear. The V end lost 2 bases, the J end lost 7 bases, and 17 bases lay between the germline ends. The CDR3 runs to 15 residues. Germline V gives CDR1 SGHVS, CDR2 FQNEAQ. As DNA, the CDR3 is TGTGCCAGCAGCTTATCGGCCCAGGTTGCCTCTGGCTACACCTTC. Protein product: CASSLSAQVASGYTF.

The gene calls are TRBV25-1 and TRBJ2-7, with 8 bases matching TRBD1. The CDR3 covers 14 residues. Germline V gene lookup returns CDR1 MGHDK and CDR2 SYGVNS. The V gene end was trimmed by 4 bases and the J gene end by 2 bases; junction bases not matched to a gene: 4. The CDR3 reads CASSVGQGPYEQYF. The CDR3 DNA follows: TGTGCCAGCAGTGTTGGACAGGGTCCCTACGAGCAGTACTTC.

The V and J genes are TRBV7-7 and TRBJ2-5, with 10 bases aligning to TRBD2. The CDR3 covers 16 residues. Germline loops: CDR1 SSHAT, CDR2 FNYEAQ (reference sequence). The V and J ends lost 1 base and 0 bases, in that order; junction bases with no gene match: 2. The CDR3, as DNA: TGTGCCAGCAGCTTAGAACTAGCGGGAAACCAAGAGACCCAGTACTTC. Its translation: CASSLELAGNQETQYF.

This chain uses TRBV7-8 with TRBJ1-1, with a weak D call TRBD1 (5 bases). The germline CDR1 and CDR2 sequences are SGHVS and FQNEAQ. The CDR3 extends over 13 amino acids. Trimming took 4 bases from V and 2 from J, leaving 8 bases between them. The DNA for the CDR3 is TGTGCCAGCAGCTCCGACAGAAACACTGAAGCTTTCTTT. This codes for CASSSDRNTEAFF.

The chain's CDR3 is CASSGPGTGVGETQYF. The CDR3 bases are TGTGCCAGCAGTGGGCCAGGGACAGGGGTGGGAGAGACCCAGTACTTC. The rearrangement uses TRBV2 and TRBJ2-5, with 10 bases matching TRBD1. The V gene's germline CDR1 is SNHLY and CDR2 FYNNEI. J was trimmed by 4 bases and V by 4 bases; bases with no gene match: 9. The CDR3 is 16 residues long.

The rearrangement joins TRBV5-4 to TRBJ2-3; 9 nucleotides agree with TRBD2. After removal of 3 bases from V and 4 bases from J, the junction contained 3 bases not matched to a gene. The CDR3 sequence is 14 residues long. Germline lookup yields CDR1 SGHNT and CDR2 YYREEE (reference sequence). For the CDR3, the DNA is TGTGCCAGCAGCTCCTTAGCGGGAGCAGATACGCAGTATTTT. This sequence encodes CASSSLAGADTQYF.

This clone was counted once. V is TRBV27 and J is TRBJ1-2; D unresolved. The CDR3 consists of 15 residues. Germline-derived CDR1 and CDR2 are MNHEY and SMNVEV (reference sequence). Trimming shortened V by 6 bases and J by 4 bases, and 18 bases separated the two germline ends. Here the CDR3 DNA reads TGTGCCAGCAGGACCGGGAGCCCGGGAACCTATGGCTACACCTTC. This gives the protein CASRTGSPGTYGYTF.

This chain joins TRBV6-1 and TRBJ2-7, with TRBD1 identical over 9 bases. Germline CDR1 reads MNHNS; CDR2 reads SASEGT. The ends lost 7 bases at V and 4 bases at J; junction bases unmatched: 8. CDR3 size: 14 residues. CDR3 bases: TGTGCCAGCAAACTGGGACAGGGAAAATACGAGCAGTACTTC. Encoded protein: CASKLGQGKYEQYF.

V usage is TRBV4-1 and J usage is TRBJ2-7, with 10 bases aligning to TRBD2. The ends lost 0 bases at V and 4 bases at J; junction bases unmatched: 6. The germline CDR1 and CDR2 sequences are MGHRA and YSYEKL. The CDR3 has 16 amino acids. The CDR3 is CASSQESLAGVYEQYF. The CDR3 nucleotides read TGCGCCAGCAGCCAAGAGTCCCTAGCGGGAGTATACGAGCAGTACTTC.

This sequence joins TRBV5-6 and TRBJ2-2; D is ambiguous. Trimming took 4 bases from V and 0 from J, leaving 13 bases between them. From germline, CDR1 is SGHDT and CDR2 YYEEEE. The CDR3 consists of 16 residues. The CDR3 loop reads CASSRVRTSNTGELFF. The CDR3 nucleotides are TGTGCCAGCAGCCGGGTGAGAACCTCGAACACCGGGGAGCTGTTTTTT.

The chain recombines TRBV6-6 with TRBJ2-3; tentative D call: TRBD2 (5 bases). V was pared by 2 bases and J by 6 bases, with 12 bases between. Germline loops: CDR1 MNHNY, CDR2 SVGAGI (reference sequence). CDR3 length: 14 residues. The CDR3 here is CASSYVDWTDTQYF. The CDR3 DNA sequence: TGTGCCAGCAGTTACGTTGATTGGACTGATACGCAGTATTTT.

This clone has more than one count but fewer than ten. The V gene is TRBV6-1, the J gene TRBJ1-5, with no clear D. CDR3 length: 15 amino acids. Germline V gives CDR1 MNHNS, CDR2 SASEGT. With 0 bases removed from V and 5 bases from J, the gap between germline ends came to 11 bases. CDR3 in DNA: TGTGCCAGCAGTGAAGCAGGAGGGCAGCATCAGCCCCAGCATTTT. This gives the protein CASSEAGGQHQPQHF.

CDR3 sequence: CASSFSVDTEAFF. The CDR3 DNA is TGTGCCAGCAGCTTCAGCGTCGACACTGAAGCTTTCTTT. The chain recombines TRBV5-4 with TRBJ1-1, with unresolved D. The CDR3 has 13 amino acids. From germline, CDR1 is SGHNT and CDR2 YYREEE (reference sequence). V was shortened by 2 bases and J by 3 bases, with 8 bases between the two germline ends.

This clone has a single count. This chain links TRBV27 with TRBJ2-3; 9 bases align to TRBD2. Looked up from germline, CDR1 is MNHEY and CDR2 is SMNVEV (reference sequence). This CDR3 has 15 residues. V gave up 5 bases and J gave up 3 bases; unmatched junction bases: 6. CDR3 nucleotide sequence: TGTGCCAGCAGTCCGCGTCTAGCGGGAACAGATACGCAGTATTTT. Its protein is CASSPRLAGTDTQYF.